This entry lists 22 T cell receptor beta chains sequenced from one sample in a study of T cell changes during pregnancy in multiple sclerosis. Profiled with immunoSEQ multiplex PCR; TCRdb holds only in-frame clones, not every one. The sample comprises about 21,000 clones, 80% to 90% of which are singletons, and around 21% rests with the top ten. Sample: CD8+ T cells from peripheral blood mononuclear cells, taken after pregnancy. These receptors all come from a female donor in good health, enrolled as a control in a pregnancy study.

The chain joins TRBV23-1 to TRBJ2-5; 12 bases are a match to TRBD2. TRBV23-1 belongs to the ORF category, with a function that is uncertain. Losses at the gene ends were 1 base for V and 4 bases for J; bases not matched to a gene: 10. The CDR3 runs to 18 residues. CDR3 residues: CASSQLRLAGGLPETQYF. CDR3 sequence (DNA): TGCGCCAGCAGTCAATTGCGTCTAGCGGGGGGGTTACCAGAGACCCAGTACTTC.

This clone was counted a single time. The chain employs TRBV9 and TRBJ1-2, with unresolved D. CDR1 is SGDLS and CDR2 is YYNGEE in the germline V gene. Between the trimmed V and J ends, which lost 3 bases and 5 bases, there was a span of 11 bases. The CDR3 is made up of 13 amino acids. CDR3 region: CASSGVEDYGYTF. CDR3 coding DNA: TGTGCCAGCAGCGGGGTAGAGGATTATGGCTACACCTTC.

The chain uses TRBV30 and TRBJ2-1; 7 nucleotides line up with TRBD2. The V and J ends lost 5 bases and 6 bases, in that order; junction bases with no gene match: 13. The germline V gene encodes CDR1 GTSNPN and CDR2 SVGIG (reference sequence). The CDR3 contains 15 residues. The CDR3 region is CAWGSGAGPGNEQFF. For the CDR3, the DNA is TGTGCCTGGGGCTCTGGAGCGGGGCCCGGCAATGAGCAGTTCTTC.

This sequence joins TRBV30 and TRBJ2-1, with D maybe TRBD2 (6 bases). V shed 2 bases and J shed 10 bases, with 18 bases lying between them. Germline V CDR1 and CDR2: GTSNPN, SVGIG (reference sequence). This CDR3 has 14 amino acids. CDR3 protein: CAWSTSAKGLEQFF. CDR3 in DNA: TGTGCCTGGAGTACCTCTGCGAAGGGACTGGAGCAGTTCTTC.

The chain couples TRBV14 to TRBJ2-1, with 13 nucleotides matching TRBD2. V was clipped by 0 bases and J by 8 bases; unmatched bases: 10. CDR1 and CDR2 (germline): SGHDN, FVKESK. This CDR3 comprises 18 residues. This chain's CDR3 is CASSQEGLAGANDDEQFF. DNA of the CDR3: TGTGCCAGCAGCCAAGAAGGACTAGCGGGAGCAAACGACGATGAGCAGTTCTTC.

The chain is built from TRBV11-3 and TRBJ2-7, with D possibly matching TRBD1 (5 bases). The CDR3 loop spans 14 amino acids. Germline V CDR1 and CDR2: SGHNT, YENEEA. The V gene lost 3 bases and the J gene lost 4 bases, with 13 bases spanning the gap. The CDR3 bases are TGTGCCAGCAGCTTTCCGGCCAGGGAATACGAGCAGTACTTC. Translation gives CASSFPAREYEQYF.

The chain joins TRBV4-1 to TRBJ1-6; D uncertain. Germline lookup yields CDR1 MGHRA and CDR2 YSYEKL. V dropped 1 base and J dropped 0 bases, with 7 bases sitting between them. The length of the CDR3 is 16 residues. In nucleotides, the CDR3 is TGCGCCAGCAGCCAAGCCTGGAGCTCCTATAATTCACCCCTCCACTTT. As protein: CASSQAWSSYNSPLHF.

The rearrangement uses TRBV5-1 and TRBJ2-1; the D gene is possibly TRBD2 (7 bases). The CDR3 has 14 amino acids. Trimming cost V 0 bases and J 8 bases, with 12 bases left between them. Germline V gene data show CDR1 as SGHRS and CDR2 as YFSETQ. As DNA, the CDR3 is TGCGCCAGCAGCTTGGCCGGGGGGCAGGATGAGCAGTTCTTC. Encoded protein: CASSLAGGQDEQFF.

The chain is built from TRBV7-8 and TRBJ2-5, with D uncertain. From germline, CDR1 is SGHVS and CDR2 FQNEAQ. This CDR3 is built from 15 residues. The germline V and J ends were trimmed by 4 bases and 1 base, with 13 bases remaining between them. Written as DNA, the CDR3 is TGTGCCAGCAGCTCTTACGGGTTTTTCCAAGAGACCCAGTACTTC. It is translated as CASSSYGFFQETQYF.

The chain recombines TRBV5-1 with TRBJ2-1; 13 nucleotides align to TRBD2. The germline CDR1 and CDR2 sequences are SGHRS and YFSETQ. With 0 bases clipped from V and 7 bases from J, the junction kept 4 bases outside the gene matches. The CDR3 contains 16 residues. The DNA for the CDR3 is TGCGCCAGCAGCTTGGACCCGGGACTAGCGGGGAATGAGCAGTTCTTC. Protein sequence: CASSLDPGLAGNEQFF.

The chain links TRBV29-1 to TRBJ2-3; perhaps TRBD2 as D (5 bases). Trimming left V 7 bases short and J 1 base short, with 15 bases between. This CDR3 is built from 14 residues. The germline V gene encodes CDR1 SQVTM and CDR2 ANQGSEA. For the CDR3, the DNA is TGCAGCGCCGATCAGGACTGGGGCACAGATACGCAGTATTTT. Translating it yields CSADQDWGTDTQYF.

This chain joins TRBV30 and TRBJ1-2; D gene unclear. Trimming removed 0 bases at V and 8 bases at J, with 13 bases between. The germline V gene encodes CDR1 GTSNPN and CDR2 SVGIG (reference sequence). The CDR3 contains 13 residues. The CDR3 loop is CAWSVPGVRGYTF. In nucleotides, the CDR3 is TGTGCCTGGAGTGTCCCGGGAGTGAGGGGCTACACCTTC.

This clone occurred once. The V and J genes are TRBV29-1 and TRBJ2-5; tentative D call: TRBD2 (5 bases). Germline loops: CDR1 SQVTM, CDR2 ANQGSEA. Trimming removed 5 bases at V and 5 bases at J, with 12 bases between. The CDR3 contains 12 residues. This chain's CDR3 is CSVRLFQETQYF. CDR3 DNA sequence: TGCAGCGTTCGACTATTCCAGGAGACCCAGTACTTC.

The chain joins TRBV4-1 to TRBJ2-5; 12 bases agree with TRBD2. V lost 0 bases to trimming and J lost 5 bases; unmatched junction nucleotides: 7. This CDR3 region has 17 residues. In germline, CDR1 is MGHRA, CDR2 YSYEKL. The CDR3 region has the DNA TGCGCCAGCAGCCAAGAGGAAGCCGGGACTAGCGGGGAGACCCAGTACTTC. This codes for CASSQEEAGTSGETQYF.

The CDR3 sequence: CASSGTSGGARNEQFF. CDR3 coding DNA: TGTGCCAGCAGTGGGACTAGCGGGGGGGCTAGGAATGAGCAGTTCTTC. The V gene is TRBV9, the J gene TRBJ2-1, with 16 bases aligning to TRBD2. Germline trimming cut 5 bases from V and 7 bases from J; bases unmatched to any gene: 6. In germline, CDR1 is SGDLS, CDR2 YYNGEE. This CDR3 is 16 amino acids long.

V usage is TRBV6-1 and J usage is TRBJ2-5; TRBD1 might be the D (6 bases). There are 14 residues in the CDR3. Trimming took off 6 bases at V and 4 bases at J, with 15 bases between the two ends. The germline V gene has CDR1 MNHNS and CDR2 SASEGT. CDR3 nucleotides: TGTGCCAGCAGAGCCACAGGGATTCGAGAGACCCAGTACTTC. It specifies CASRATGIRETQYF.

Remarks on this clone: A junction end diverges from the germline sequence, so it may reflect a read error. This chain's CDR3 is CASSQDGGPPTDF. CDR3 coding DNA: TGTGCCAGCAGCCAGGATGGGGGCCCTCCTACAGATTTT. The chain uses TRBV2 and TRBJ1-5, with D perhaps matching TRBD1 (6 bases). The CDR3 is 13 residues long. The germline gives CDR1 SNHLY, CDR2 FYNNEI.

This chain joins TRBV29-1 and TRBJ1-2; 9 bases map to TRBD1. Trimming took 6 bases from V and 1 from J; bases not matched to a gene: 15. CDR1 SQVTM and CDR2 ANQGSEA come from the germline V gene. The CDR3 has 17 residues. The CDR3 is CSVSPGTGKSRNYGYTF. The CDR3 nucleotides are TGCAGCGTCTCCCCCGGGACAGGGAAAAGTCGTAACTATGGCTACACCTTC.

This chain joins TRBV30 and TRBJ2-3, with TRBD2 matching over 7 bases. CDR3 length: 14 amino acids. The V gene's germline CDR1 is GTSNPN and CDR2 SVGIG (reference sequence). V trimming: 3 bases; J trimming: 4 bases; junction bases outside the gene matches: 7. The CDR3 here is CAWSADRGADTQYF. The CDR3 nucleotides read TGTGCCTGGAGCGCTGACCGGGGGGCAGATACGCAGTATTTT.

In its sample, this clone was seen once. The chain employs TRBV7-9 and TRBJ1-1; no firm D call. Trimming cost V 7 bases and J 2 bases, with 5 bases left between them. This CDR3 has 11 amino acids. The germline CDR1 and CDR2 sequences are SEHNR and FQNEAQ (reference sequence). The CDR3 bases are TGTGCCAGCATCCTCAACACTGAAGCTTTCTTT. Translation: CASILNTEAFF.

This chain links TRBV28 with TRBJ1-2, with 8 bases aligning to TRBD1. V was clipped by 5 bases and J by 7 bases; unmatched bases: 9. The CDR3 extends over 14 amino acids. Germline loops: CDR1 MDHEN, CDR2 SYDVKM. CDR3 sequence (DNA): TGTGCCAGCAGTCCTAGGACAGGGCCCCTTGGCTACACCTTC. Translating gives CASSPRTGPLGYTF.

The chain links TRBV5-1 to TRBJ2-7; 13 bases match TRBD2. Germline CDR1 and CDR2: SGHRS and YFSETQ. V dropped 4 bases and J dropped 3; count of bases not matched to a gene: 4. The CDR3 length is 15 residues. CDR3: CASSHTSGGDYEQYF. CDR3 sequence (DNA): TGCGCCAGCAGCCACACTAGCGGGGGGGACTACGAGCAGTACTTC.